The 21 T cell receptor beta chains given below trace back to one sample, sequenced in a study of T cells in Graves' hyperthyroidism and ophthalmopathy. Authors of the study amplified TCR beta CDR3 regions from RNA transcripts. The TCR CDR3 was amplified in a first-round RT-PCR using the HTBI primer set. TCRdb reprocessed the multiplex PCR reads with MiXCR, giving one entry per CDR3 protein. The repertoire holds roughly 510,000 distinct CDR3 sequences, with less than 25% as singletons. Sample: blood. All receptors derive from a man between 18 and 35 years old with Graves' hyperthyroidism.

This clonotype was found many times. The J gene is TRBJ1-5, the V gene TRBV4-1; 7 positions agree with TRBD1. CDR3 length equals 17 residues. Germline-derived CDR1 and CDR2 are MGHRA and YSYEKL. Germline trimming cut 1 base from V and 2 bases from J; bases unmatched to any gene: 8. Written as DNA, the CDR3 is TGCGCCAGCAGCCAAGGCACAGGGGCGGGTGGCAATCAGCCCCAGCATTTT. Amino acids: CASSQGTGAGGNQPQHF.

Note on this clonotype: Just one base apart from a much larger clone, this may be a read error. The chain joins TRBV6-1 to TRBJ2-6; tentative D call: TRBD1 (8 bases). The CDR3 length is 17 residues. Germline V gives CDR1 MNHNS, CDR2 SASEGT. The chain's CDR3 is CASSSGTGSSGANALTF. The CDR3 bases are TGTGCCAGCAGTAGCGGGACAGGCAGCTCTGGGGCCAACGCCCTGACTTTC.

The table lists this clonotype with a few counts. This chain links TRBV28 with TRBJ1-5; D is undetermined. The V gene lost 3 bases and the J gene lost 7 bases, with 7 bases spanning the gap. The CDR3 is made up of 12 amino acids. Germline loops: CDR1 MDHEN, CDR2 SYDVKM. This CDR3 is CASSFPHQPQHF. In DNA, the CDR3 is TGTGCCAGCAGTTTCCCCCACCAGCCCCAGCATTTT.

The chain couples TRBV18 to TRBJ2-6; unclear D gene. V was shortened by 6 bases and J by 4 bases, with 13 bases between the two germline ends. Germline CDR1 KGHSH, CDR2 LQKENI. This CDR3 has 15 residues. CDR3 loop: CASSRVSLGANVLTF. DNA of the CDR3: TGTGCCAGCTCCCGGGTCTCCCTCGGGGCCAACGTCCTGACTTTC.

This rearrangement joins TRBV6-1 to TRBJ1-3; D not resolved. This CDR3 comprises 14 residues. Trimming shortened V by 1 base and J by 3 bases, and 7 bases separated the two germline ends. The germline gives CDR1 MNHNS, CDR2 SASEGT. This CDR3 reads CASSEGTDGNTIYF. The DNA for the CDR3 is TGTGCCAGCAGTGAAGGGACGGATGGAAACACCATATATTTT.

There are a few counts of this clonotype. The V gene is TRBV29-1, the J gene TRBJ2-5; the D call may be TRBD1 or TRBD2 (7 bases each). This CDR3 is built from 16 residues. Germline values: CDR1 SQVTM, CDR2 ANQGSEA. V lost 7 bases to trimming and J lost 7 bases, with 28 bases between them. Here the CDR3 reads CSARPGGSSGRWTQYF. The DNA of the CDR3 is TGCAGCGCTCGGCCAGGGGGATCTAGCGGCAGGTGGACCCAGTACTTC.

Comment on this clonotype: A junction boundary mismatches the germline segment, possibly from a read error. This chain's CDR3 is CASSLDQGEQCF. In nucleotides, the CDR3 is TGTGCCAGCAGCCTCGACCAGGGGGAGCAGTGCTTC. The gene calls are TRBV7-2 and TRBJ2-7; 7 bases agree with TRBD1. Per germline, CDR1 SGHTA and CDR2 FQGNSA. The length of the CDR3 is 12 residues.

This chain links TRBV10-3 with TRBJ2-7; 10 bases match TRBD1. CDR1 and CDR2 from the germline V gene are ENHRY and SYGVKD. The CDR3 is 14 residues long. The trim removed 3 bases at V and 6 bases at J, leaving 5 bases unmatched. The CDR3 sequence is CAISERDRGSEQYF. The CDR3 bases are TGTGCCATCAGTGAAAGGGACAGGGGTAGCGAGCAGTACTTC.

The chain is built from TRBV6-1 and TRBJ1-2; unclear D gene. This CDR3 has 16 amino acids. V lost 6 bases and J lost 0, with 17 bases in between. CDR1 is MNHNS and CDR2 is SASEGT in the germline V gene. CDR3 region: CASRSPAGSANYGYTF. In nucleotides, the CDR3 is TGTGCCAGCAGATCCCCCGCGGGTTCGGCTAACTATGGCTACACCTTC.

At least ten counts were recorded for this clonotype. The junction does not match germline at one end; this may be a read error. The chain's CDR3 is CASSQEGETQYF. Here the CDR3 DNA reads TGCGCCAGCAGCCAAGAAGGAGAGACCCAGTACTTC. The chain carries TRBV14 and TRBJ2-5; D remains ambiguous. Germline CDR1 SGHDN, CDR2 FVKESK. CDR3 length: 12 amino acids.

Many counts were recorded for this clonotype. This chain joins TRBV6-1 and TRBJ2-7; D is unresolved. This CDR3 region has 13 residues. Trimming stripped 6 bases from V and 5 bases from J, with 14 bases between. CDR1 is MNHNS and CDR2 is SASEGT in the germline V gene. CDR3 in DNA: TGTGCCAGCAGGAAGCCCTCCTACGACGAGCAGTACTTC. As protein: CASRKPSYDEQYF.

At least ten counts were recorded for this clonotype. This sequence joins TRBV5-1 and TRBJ2-7, with D perhaps matching TRBD2 (6 bases). V shed 5 bases and J shed 0 bases, with 12 bases lying between them. Per the germline V gene, CDR1 is SGHRS and CDR2 is YFSETQ. The CDR3 contains 14 residues. The CDR3 DNA reads as TGCGCCAGCAGTCTGGACTACGACTCCTACGAGCAGTACTTC. This gives the protein CASSLDYDSYEQYF.

This rearrangement joins TRBV5-1 to TRBJ2-7; 9 bases are shared with TRBD2. CDR1 is SGHRS, CDR2 YFSETQ, per germline. The CDR3 is made up of 17 amino acids. After removal of 0 bases from V and 4 bases from J, the junction contained 11 bases not matched to a gene. CDR3 in amino acids: CASSLGFRSGGKYEQYF. The CDR3 DNA follows: TGCGCCAGCAGCTTGGGATTCCGAAGCGGGGGGAAATACGAGCAGTACTTC.

Ten or more counts support this clonotype. The V gene is TRBV2, the J gene TRBJ2-7; maybe TRBD1 (7 bases). CDR3 size: 14 residues. Germline V gene data show CDR1 as SNHLY and CDR2 as FYNNEI. Trimming pared 3 bases from V and 4 bases from J, leaving 13 bases between. CDR3 amino acids: CASSERDSSYEQYF. CDR3 DNA: TGTGCCAGCAGTGAGCGGGACAGCTCGTACGAGCAGTACTTC.

In its sample, this clonotype was seen many times. This chain uses TRBV19 with TRBJ2-2; TRBD1 agrees at 8 bases. This CDR3 region has 15 residues. Germline assignment: CDR1 LNHDA and CDR2 SQIVND (reference sequence). The trim removed 8 bases at V and 1 base at J, leaving 6 bases unmatched. For the CDR3, the DNA is TGTGCCAGTTCTAAGGACAGGGTGAACACCGGGGAGCTGTTTTTT. Residues: CASSKDRVNTGELFF.

This clonotype came up many times. The CDR3 sequence is CASSPTRFFLDGDTEQYF. CDR3 nucleotide sequence: TGTGCCAGCAGCCCGACCCGTTTTTTTCTCGACGGAGATACGGAGCAGTACTTC. V gene TRBV12-3 or TRBV12-4 combines with J gene TRBJ2-7; D is ambiguous. The CDR3 consists of 18 residues. V was trimmed by 6 bases and J by 7 bases, leaving 31 bases between them.

The rearrangement joins TRBV18 to TRBJ2-7; no reliable D call. The germline V gene encodes CDR1 KGHSH and CDR2 LQKENI. The V gene lost 3 bases and the J gene lost 0 bases, with 15 bases spanning the gap. The CDR3 is 16 amino acids. Written as DNA, the CDR3 is TGTGCCAGCTCACCTATCGCAGGACGAGACTCCTACGAGCAGTACTTC. Protein: CASSPIAGRDSYEQYF. Filled out from reference TRBV18 and TRBJ2-7, the complete variable domain reads NAGVMQNPRHLVRRRGQEARLRCSPMKGHSHVYWYRQLPEEGLKFMVYLQKENIIDESGMPKERFSAEFPKEGPSILRIQQVVRGDSAAYFCASSPIAGRDSYEQYFGPGTRLTVT.

This rearrangement joins TRBV10-1 to TRBJ2-5; D gene uncertain. Germline V CDR1 and CDR2: WNHNN, SYGVQD (reference sequence). Trimming took 3 bases from V and 3 from J, leaving 8 bases between them. The CDR3 totals 13 residues. CDR3 coding DNA: TGCGCCAGCAGTGATTCGCCCGAAGAGACCCAGTACTTC. The encoded protein is CASSDSPEETQYF.

This clonotype was counted at least ten times. It may be a read error: a sequence one base away is much more abundant. The chain uses TRBV6-5 and TRBJ2-7; D gene unclear. CDR3 length: 13 amino acids. Germline V gene data show CDR1 as MNHEY and CDR2 as SVGAGI. Trimming left V 2 bases short and J 4 bases short, with 9 bases between. CDR3 coding DNA: TGTGCCAGCAGTTACGAGTACGGGTACGAGCAGTACTTC. This codes for CASSYEYGYEQYF.

This clonotype came up once. V usage is TRBV11-2 and J usage is TRBJ1-1; D perhaps matches TRBD1 (5 bases). The CDR3 totals 17 residues. The V and J ends lost 4 bases and 4 bases respectively, with 22 bases between them. The germline V gene encodes CDR1 SGHAT and CDR2 FQNNGV. CDR3 sequence reads: CASSSIQGTGVSTEAFF. The CDR3 DNA is TGTGCCAGCAGCTCGATACAAGGTACGGGGGTGAGCACTGAAGCTTTCTTT.

This clonotype appeared many times. The rearrangement joins TRBV6-1 to TRBJ1-6; a weak D match, TRBD1 (5 bases). The CDR3 contains 13 residues. The germline CDR1 and CDR2 sequences are MNHNS and SASEGT. V shed 2 bases and J shed 10 bases, with 9 bases lying between them. The CDR3 DNA sequence: TGTGCCAGCAGTGAAAGGGGTAGCTCACCCCTCCACTTT. Protein sequence: CASSERGSSPLHF.